The 28 T cell receptor beta chains listed next were all sequenced from one sample in a study of T cell repertoires in cytomegalovirus infection. Using its own MiXCR run on the reads, TCRdb lists one record per CDR3 protein. The table lists roughly 700,000 distinct CDR3 sequences, around 31% of them singletons. No antigen has been identified for these receptors. The sample here was cultured PBMCs, taken from culture after CMV antigen stimulation. The receptors derive from a human donor in good health (CMV status not recorded). Some clones in this sample may be carry-over from other donors' samples.

This clonotype was detected a few times. The CDR3 sequence: CASSPRQGDTEAFF. The DNA for the CDR3 is TGCGCCAGCAGCCCGAGACAGGGCGACACTGAAGCTTTCTTT. The V and J genes are TRBV4-1 and TRBJ1-1, with 7 bases matching TRBD1. Germline trimming cut 4 bases from V and 3 bases from J; bases unmatched to any gene: 5. Germline V lookup: CDR1 MGHRA, CDR2 YSYEKL. The CDR3 spans 14 residues.

This clonotype was seen just once. This chain joins TRBV7-9 and TRBJ1-1, with D perhaps TRBD1 (5 bases). This CDR3 region has 16 residues. Germline V gene data show CDR1 as SEHNR and CDR2 as FQNEAQ (reference sequence). V gave up 5 bases and J gave up 2 bases, with 18 bases separating them. The CDR3 is CASSPPWGTENTEAFF. The CDR3 DNA follows: TGTGCCAGCAGCCCCCCGTGGGGCACGGAAAACACTGAAGCTTTCTTT.

This clonotype was found a few times. This sequence joins TRBV4-1 and TRBJ2-1; 11 nucleotides align to TRBD2. V lost 1 base to trimming and J lost 14 bases; unmatched junction nucleotides: 10. The CDR3 sequence is 15 residues long. CDR1 is MGHRA and CDR2 is YSYEKL in the germline V gene. The CDR3 loop reads CASSQVLAGGSLKFF. DNA of the CDR3: TGCGCCAGCAGCCAAGTCCTAGCGGGGGGATCCCTCAAGTTCTTC.

This clonotype showed up just a few times. The chain links TRBV7-8 to TRBJ1-3, with TRBD1 identical over 7 bases. Germline V CDR1 and CDR2: SGHVS, FQNEAQ. The V segment lost 5 bases and the J segment 0 bases; nucleotides outside the gene matches: 10. The CDR3 is made up of 17 amino acids. The CDR3 DNA reads as TGTGCCAGCAGCACAGGGGAGGGCCCCTACTCTGGAAACACCATATATTTT. Translating it yields CASSTGEGPYSGNTIYF.

The DNA for the CDR3 is TGTGCCAGCAGCCAAGCGGGAGGGTCTGGCAATGAGCAGTTCTTC. Protein sequence: CASSQAGGSGNEQFF. This chain links TRBV27 with TRBJ2-1; 10 positions match TRBD2. The CDR3 runs 15 residues. CDR1 and CDR2 (germline): MNHEY, SMNVEV (reference sequence). V dropped 6 bases and J dropped 6; count of bases not matched to a gene: 8.

This clonotype has more than one count but fewer than ten. V and J are TRBV6-1 and TRBJ2-3; the match to TRBD2 covers 7 bases. Germline CDR1 and CDR2: MNHNS and SASEGT. V lost 1 base to trimming and J lost 7 bases; unmatched junction nucleotides: 8. CDR3 length: 15 residues. CDR3: CASSEGGTNHHTQYF. The CDR3 nucleotides read TGTGCCAGCAGTGAAGGGGGGACTAACCATCATACGCAGTATTTT.

The sample holds many counts of this clonotype. The chain carries TRBV7-2 and TRBJ1-5, with 7 positions matching TRBD1. The length of the CDR3 is 14 residues. Germline assignment: CDR1 SGHTA and CDR2 FQGNSA. V lost 4 bases to trimming and J lost 6 bases; unmatched junction nucleotides: 6. CDR3 sequence (DNA): TGTGCCAGCAGCTATACAGGGGCCGGTCAGCCCCAGCATTTT. Translating it yields CASSYTGAGQPQHF.

J is TRBJ2-3 and V is TRBV12-3 or TRBV12-4, with 11 bases fitting TRBD2. This CDR3 contains 15 residues. Trimming removed 4 bases from V and 4 bases from J; junction bases left unmatched: 4. Here the CDR3 DNA reads TGTGCCAGCAGTTCCCTAGCGGGGGGATCAGATACGCAGTATTTT. Amino acid sequence: CASSSLAGGSDTQYF.

This clonotype was detected many times. The chain carries TRBV7-6 and TRBJ2-5, with D unresolved. Per the germline V gene, CDR1 is SGHVS and CDR2 is FNYEAQ. The CDR3 is made up of 12 amino acids. V was pared by 7 bases and J by 0 bases, with 6 bases between. CDR3 residues: CASKGYQETQYF. CDR3 in DNA: TGTGCCAGCAAAGGGTACCAAGAGACCCAGTACTTC.

This clonotype occurred many times. The chain combines TRBV7-6 with TRBJ2-7, with D unclear. V was cut by 0 bases and J by 3 bases, with 6 bases left in between. CDR3 length: 13 amino acids. Germline CDR1 and CDR2: SGHVS and FNYEAQ. Here the CDR3 reads CASSLAGNYEQYF. Written as DNA, the CDR3 is TGTGCCAGCAGCTTAGCTGGCAACTACGAGCAGTACTTC.

This clonotype was seen only once. The chain is built from TRBV20-1 and TRBJ2-7, with 7 bases identical to TRBD2. Germline V gene data show CDR1 as DFQATT and CDR2 as SNEGSKA (reference sequence). The CDR3 covers 17 residues. With V trimmed by 5 bases and J by 6 bases, 22 bases remained unmatched. CDR3 loop: CSAPALAAKRIGGEQYF. CDR3 nucleotide sequence: TGCAGTGCTCCCGCCCTAGCGGCCAAACGAATCGGTGGCGAGCAGTACTTC.

A few counts support this clonotype. The chain joins TRBV7-2 to TRBJ2-7; 9 bases are a match to TRBD2. The V gene's germline CDR1 is SGHTA and CDR2 FQGNSA. The V gene end was trimmed by 5 bases and the J gene end by 3 bases; junction bases not matched to a gene: 2. The CDR3 runs to 13 residues. In DNA, the CDR3 is TGTGCCAGCAGCCGTAGCGGGAGCTACGAGCAGTACTTC. Its translation is CASSRSGSYEQYF.

The table lists this clonotype with a few counts. The chain recombines TRBV7-4 with TRBJ2-1; 9 bases map to TRBD2. Germline V lookup: CDR1 SGHVT, CDR2 SQSDAQ. This CDR3 region has 16 residues. Trimming removed 6 bases from V and 2 bases from J; junction bases left unmatched: 8. The CDR3 loop is CASSPHSGRTYNEQFF. Here the CDR3 DNA reads TGTGCCAGCAGTCCTCATAGCGGGAGAACCTACAATGAGCAGTTCTTC. Based on the CDR3 plus reference TRBV7-4 and TRBJ2-1, the full variable domain is GAGVSQSPRYKVAKRGRDVALRCDSISGHVTLYWYRQTLGQGSEVLTYSQSDAQRDKSGRPSGRFSAERPERSVSTLKIQRTEQGDSAVYLCASSPHSGRTYNEQFFGPGTRLTVL.

This clonotype was counted once. The rearrangement links TRBV28 to TRBJ1-6; D is undetermined. CDR1 and CDR2 (germline): MDHEN, SYDVKM. Between the trimmed V and J ends, which lost 3 bases and 7 bases, there was a span of 10 bases. The CDR3 is made up of 14 amino acids. The CDR3 DNA reads TGTGCCAGCAGTTTGGCACAGTACAATTCACCCCTCCACTTT. Translated: CASSLAQYNSPLHF.

The CDR3: CASRRQGGYQETQYF. CDR3 DNA sequence: TGTGCCAGCAGGAGACAGGGTGGGTACCAAGAGACCCAGTACTTC. The chain is built from TRBV12-3 or TRBV12-4 and TRBJ2-5, with 7 bases identical to TRBD1. The J segment lost 0 bases and the V segment lost 6 bases, leaving 7 bases of the junction unmatched. The CDR3 is 15 residues long.

The sample holds a few counts of this clonotype. The chain combines TRBV28 with TRBJ1-5; no clear D gene. Germline assignment: CDR1 MDHEN and CDR2 SYDVKM. This CDR3 is 11 amino acids long. V was trimmed by 6 bases and J by 5 bases, leaving 5 bases between them. The CDR3 loop is CASRSDQPQHF. The DNA of the CDR3 is TGTGCCAGCAGGTCCGATCAGCCCCAGCATTTT.

This clonotype was observed many times. The V call is TRBV7-2, the J call TRBJ2-1, with D unresolved. The CDR3 loop spans 14 amino acids. Per the germline V gene, CDR1 is SGHTA and CDR2 is FQGNSA. Trimming shortened V by 2 bases and J by 15 bases, and 20 bases separated the two germline ends. The CDR3 region has the DNA TGTGCCAGCAGCTTATTTGCGGATCCCCCGCCAGCGTTCTTC. It encodes CASSLFADPPPAFF.

The chain carries TRBV4-1 and TRBJ1-2, with 9 bases aligning to TRBD1. J gave up 6 bases and V 3 bases, and 11 bases lay outside the gene matches. Germline V gene sequence: CDR1 MGHRA, CDR2 YSYEKL. The length of the CDR3 is 16 residues. The CDR3 loop reads CASSQPTLGTGHGYTF. The CDR3 DNA follows: TGCGCCAGCAGCCAGCCTACCCTCGGGACAGGGCATGGCTACACCTTC.

This clonotype was observed a few times. The chain has TRBV28 and TRBJ2-3; D is possibly TRBD1 (6 bases). Germline values: CDR1 MDHEN, CDR2 SYDVKM. Deletions cut 5 bases from V and 1 base from J, with 10 bases between. The CDR3 consists of 14 residues. The CDR3 DNA sequence: TGTGCCAGCAGTCAGGGGAGCCGCACAGATACGCAGTATTTT. Its protein is CASSQGSRTDTQYF.

This clonotype was recorded a few times. The J gene is TRBJ1-4, the V gene TRBV7-2; the match to TRBD1 covers 9 bases. Germline V gives CDR1 SGHTA, CDR2 FQGNSA. J lost 10 bases, V lost 1 base, and 7 bases had no gene match. This CDR3 has 15 residues. CDR3 coding DNA: TGTGCCAGCAGCTTAGGAGGACAGGGGTGGGCAAAACTGTTTTTT. Its translation is CASSLGGQGWAKLFF.

The CDR3 DNA follows: TGTGCCAGCGGGAACCCTGACGCAGATACGCAGTATTTT. It translates to CASGNPDADTQYF. This chain joins TRBV5-4 and TRBJ2-3; D is uncertain. There are 13 residues in the CDR3. The V end lost 7 bases, the J end lost 4 bases, and 13 bases lay between the germline ends. Germline V gene sequence: CDR1 SGHNT, CDR2 YYREEE (reference sequence).

V and J are TRBV6-2 or TRBV6-3 and TRBJ1-2, with D perhaps TRBD1 (6 bases). This CDR3 has 14 residues. Germline V CDR1 and CDR2: MNHEY, SVGEGT. Trimming left V 7 bases short and J 3 bases short, with 15 bases between. The CDR3: CASTRDRRHYGYTF. Here the CDR3 DNA reads TGTGCCAGCACTAGAGACAGGAGACACTATGGCTACACCTTC.

This clonotype was seen more than once but under ten times. V and J are TRBV11-2 and TRBJ2-5; D not certain. CDR1 and CDR2 (germline): SGHAT, FQNNGV. V shed 5 bases and J shed 4 bases, with 23 bases lying between them. This CDR3 has 17 amino acids. The CDR3 region is CASSRGPGRTIIETQYF. The CDR3 region has the DNA TGTGCCAGCAGCAGAGGCCCCGGACGGACGATAATAGAGACCCAGTACTTC.

This clonotype was counted a few times. In DNA, the CDR3 is TGTGCCAGTAGTTCCCTAGGCGGCAGGGTAGAGACCCAGTACTTC. It is translated as CASSSLGGRVETQYF. This chain connects TRBV19 to TRBJ2-5, with D perhaps matching TRBD1 (5 bases). The CDR3 covers 15 residues. CDR1 and CDR2 from the germline V gene are LNHDA and SQIVND (reference sequence). Deletions cut 5 bases from V and 4 bases from J, with 17 bases between.

The rearrangement links TRBV19 to TRBJ2-7, with D perhaps TRBD1 (5 bases). With 6 bases removed from V and 2 bases from J, the gap between germline ends came to 11 bases. Germline lookup yields CDR1 LNHDA and CDR2 SQIVND (reference sequence). This CDR3 spans 13 amino acids. CDR3 in amino acids: CASSSRVPYEQYF. CDR3 bases: TGTGCCAGTAGCTCCAGGGTGCCCTACGAGCAGTACTTC.

This clonotype came up once. The genes are TRBV5-6 and TRBJ1-2; D unclear. The V gene's germline CDR1 is SGHDT and CDR2 YYEEEE. The V gene lost 4 bases and the J gene lost 6 bases, with 13 bases spanning the gap. The CDR3 is 13 residues long. CDR3 DNA sequence: TGTGCCAGCAGCATGGAGGTCGCCAATGGCTACACCTTC. Residues: CASSMEVANGYTF.

V and J are TRBV3-1 and TRBJ2-1; 9 bases align to TRBD2. The CDR3 runs 15 residues. V shed 1 base and J 8 bases; nucleotides not matched to a gene: 6. Germline CDR1 reads LGHDT; CDR2 reads YNNKEL (reference sequence). The CDR3 region is CASSQAPSGEYEQFF. The CDR3 DNA is TGTGCCAGCAGCCAAGCTCCTAGCGGGGAATATGAGCAGTTCTTC.

The chain's CDR3 is CASTMTGGYTGELFF. As DNA, the CDR3 is TGTGCCAGCACTATGACAGGGGGCTACACCGGGGAGCTGTTTTTT. This rearrangement joins TRBV6-1 to TRBJ2-2, with 10 bases fitting TRBD1. The CDR3 has 15 amino acids. V shed 7 bases and J 3 bases; nucleotides not matched to a gene: 5. Germline V CDR1 and CDR2: MNHNS, SASEGT.